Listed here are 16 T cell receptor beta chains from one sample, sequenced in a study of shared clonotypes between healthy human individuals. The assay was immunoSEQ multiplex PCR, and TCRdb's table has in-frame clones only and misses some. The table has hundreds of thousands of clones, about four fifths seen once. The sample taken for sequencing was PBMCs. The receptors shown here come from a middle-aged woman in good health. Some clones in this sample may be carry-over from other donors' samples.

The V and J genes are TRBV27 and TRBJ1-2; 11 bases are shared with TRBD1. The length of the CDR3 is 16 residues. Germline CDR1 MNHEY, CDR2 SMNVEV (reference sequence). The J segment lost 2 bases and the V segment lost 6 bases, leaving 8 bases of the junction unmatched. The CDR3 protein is CASRGTGGLSNYGYTF. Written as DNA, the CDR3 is TGTGCCAGCAGGGGGACAGGGGGTTTATCCAACTATGGCTACACCTTC.

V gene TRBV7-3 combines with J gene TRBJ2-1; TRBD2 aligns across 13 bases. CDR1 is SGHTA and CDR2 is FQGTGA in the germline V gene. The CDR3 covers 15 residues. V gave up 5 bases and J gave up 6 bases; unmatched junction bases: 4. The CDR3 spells CASSPGTSGVNEQFF. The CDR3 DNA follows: TGTGCCAGCAGCCCCGGGACTAGCGGGGTCAATGAGCAGTTCTTC.

CDR3 sequence (DNA): TGTGCCAGTAGTATCTTCGGGGGGAAGGTAGAGACCCAGTACTTC. Amino acids: CASSIFGGKVETQYF. The V and J genes are TRBV19 and TRBJ2-5; 7 bases are a match to TRBD2. Looked up from germline, CDR1 is LNHDA and CDR2 is SQIVND (reference sequence). V shed 3 bases, J shed 4 bases, and the junction held 8 bases outside the gene matches. This CDR3 region has 15 residues.

The CDR3 loop reads CASTERGGRNEQYF. CDR3 nucleotide sequence: TGTGCCAGCACCGAACGGGGGGGGCGGAACGAGCAGTACTTC. This rearrangement joins TRBV7-2 to TRBJ2-7, with TRBD2 matching 8 bases. CDR1 and CDR2 (germline): SGHTA, FQGNSA. Unmatched junction bases numbered 10, after V lost 7 bases and J lost 5 bases. This CDR3 is built from 14 residues.

In DNA form, the CDR3 reads TGTGCCAGCAGCTTGGGCGGCAGCGTTGGAATGAGCAATCAGCCCCAGCATTTT. It is translated as CASSLGGSVGMSNQPQHF. The chain has TRBV5-6 and TRBJ1-5; no reliable D call. Germline V gives CDR1 SGHDT, CDR2 YYEEEE. The V end was cut by 0 bases, the J end by 1 base, with 17 bases between. The CDR3 length is 18 residues.

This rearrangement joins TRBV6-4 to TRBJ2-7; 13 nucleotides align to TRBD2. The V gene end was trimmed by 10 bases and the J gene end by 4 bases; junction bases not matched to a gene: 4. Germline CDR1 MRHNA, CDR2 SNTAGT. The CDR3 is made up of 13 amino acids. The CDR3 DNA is TGTGCCACCAGGACTAGCGGGAGATACGAGCAGTACTTC. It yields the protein CATRTSGRYEQYF.

The CDR3: CASYQSAGPGETQYF. The DNA of the CDR3 is TGTGCCAGCTACCAGTCAGCGGGGCCGGGAGAGACCCAGTACTTC. The chain combines TRBV18 with TRBJ2-5; 7 nucleotides agree with TRBD2. Germline V lookup: CDR1 KGHSH, CDR2 LQKENI. This CDR3 comprises 15 residues. V was clipped by 7 bases and J by 4 bases; unmatched bases: 12. Full variable domain (remainder filled in from reference TRBV18 and TRBJ2-5): NAGVMQNPRHLVRRRGQEARLRCSPMKGHSHVYWYRQLPEEGLKFMVYLQKENIIDESGMPKERFSAEFPKEGPSILRIQQVVRGDSAAYFCASYQSAGPGETQYFGPGTRLLVL.

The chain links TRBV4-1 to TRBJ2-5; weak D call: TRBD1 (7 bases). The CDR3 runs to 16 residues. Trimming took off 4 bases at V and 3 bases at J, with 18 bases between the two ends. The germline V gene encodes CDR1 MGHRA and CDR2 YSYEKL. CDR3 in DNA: TGCGCCAGCAGCCCAGGGGAGGTCAGGGGGAAAGAGACCCAGTACTTC. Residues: CASSPGEVRGKETQYF.

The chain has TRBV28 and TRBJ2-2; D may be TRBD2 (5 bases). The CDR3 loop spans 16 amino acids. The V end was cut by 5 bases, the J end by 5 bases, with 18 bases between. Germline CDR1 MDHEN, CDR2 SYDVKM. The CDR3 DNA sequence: TGTGCCAGCAGTCCCCTATGGAGGAGTGGTACCGGGGAGCTGTTTTTT. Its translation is CASSPLWRSGTGELFF.

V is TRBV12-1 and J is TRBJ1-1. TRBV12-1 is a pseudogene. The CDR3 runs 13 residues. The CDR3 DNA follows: TGTGCCAGCACCCCCCCCGGGAACACTGAAGCTTTCTTT. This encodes CASTPPGNTEAFF.

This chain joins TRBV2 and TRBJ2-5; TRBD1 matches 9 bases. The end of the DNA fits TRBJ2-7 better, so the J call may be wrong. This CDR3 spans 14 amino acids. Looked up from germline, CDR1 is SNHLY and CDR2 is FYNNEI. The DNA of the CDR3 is TGTGCCAGCAGAGAGACAGGGGGTTTATACGAGCAGTACTTC. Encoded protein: CASRETGGLYEQYF.

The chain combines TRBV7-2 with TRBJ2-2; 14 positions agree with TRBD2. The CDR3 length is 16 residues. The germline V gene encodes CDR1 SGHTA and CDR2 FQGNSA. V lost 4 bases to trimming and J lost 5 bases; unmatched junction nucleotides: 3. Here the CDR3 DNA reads TGTGCCAGCAGCTCCGGGACTAGCGGGAGAACCGGGGAGCTGTTTTTT. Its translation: CASSSGTSGRTGELFF. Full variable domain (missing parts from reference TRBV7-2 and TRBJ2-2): GAGVSQSPSNKVTEKGKDVELRCDPISGHTALYWYRQSLGQGLEFLIYFQGNSAPDKSGLPSDRFSAERTGGSVSTLTIQRTQQEDSAVYLCASSSGTSGRTGELFFGEGSRLTVL.

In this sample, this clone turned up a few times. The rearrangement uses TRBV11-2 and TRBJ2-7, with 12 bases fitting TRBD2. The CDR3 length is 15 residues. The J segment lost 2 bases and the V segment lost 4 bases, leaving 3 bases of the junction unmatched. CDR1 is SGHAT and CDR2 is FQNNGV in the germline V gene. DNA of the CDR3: TGTGCCAGCAGCTCCTCTAGCGGGAGGGCCTACGAGCAGTACTTC. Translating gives CASSSSSGRAYEQYF.

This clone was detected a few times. CDR3 sequence: CASNDRATEAFF. The CDR3, as DNA: TGTGCCAGTAACGACAGGGCCACTGAAGCTTTCTTT. The rearrangement uses TRBV19 and TRBJ1-1; 7 bases match TRBD1. The CDR3 extends over 12 amino acids. Germline CDR1 LNHDA, CDR2 SQIVND (reference sequence). With V trimmed by 7 bases and J by 4 bases, 3 bases remained unmatched.

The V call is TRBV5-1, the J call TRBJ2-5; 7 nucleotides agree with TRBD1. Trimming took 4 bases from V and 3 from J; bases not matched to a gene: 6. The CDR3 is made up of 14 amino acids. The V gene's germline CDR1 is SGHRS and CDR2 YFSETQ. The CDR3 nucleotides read TGCGCCAGCAGCCAGGGGGTCGGGAAAGAGACCCAGTACTTC. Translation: CASSQGVGKETQYF.

The CDR3 nucleotides are TGTGCCAGCAGGAGGGGACTAGCGGGAGGCACAGATACGCAGTATTTT. Translated: CASRRGLAGGTDTQYF. The V and J genes are TRBV7-2 and TRBJ2-3; 14 bases are a match to TRBD2. This CDR3 is 16 amino acids long. Germline V gives CDR1 SGHTA, CDR2 FQGNSA. Trimming at V came to 6 bases and at J to 1 base, leaving 3 bases not matched to a gene.